A selection of T cell receptor beta chains follows, all from one sample in a study of blood T cell repertoires in COVID-19. Generated by immunoSEQ multiplex PCR, the TCRdb table keeps only in-frame clones and is missing some. The table includes around 70,000 clones, about 84% detected once. Sequencing used peripheral blood. Receptor source: a human donor in a cohort sampled during active COVID-19. Both conserved end residues are part of each CDR3. The order of the fields is D gene, V gene, J gene, CDR3 length, CDR3 protein. The D gene is left open where the match is weak.

NA	TRBV19	TRBJ1-2	15	CASTISLEVNYGYTF
NA	TRBV30	TRBJ1-2	15	CAWTRGRTSNYGYTF
NA	TRBV5-8	TRBJ1-1	16	CASSFGQPNFNTEAFF
NA	TRBV5-1	TRBJ2-2	14	CASSFTGGTGELFF
TRBD1	TRBV5-1	TRBJ2-1	16	CASSPNPGTDYNEQFF
NA	TRBV27	TRBJ1-6	16	CASSLWTDTYNSPLHF
NA	TRBV23-1	TRBJ2-7	15	CASSLRMLRFFEQYF
NA	TRBV7-8	TRBJ2-7	16	CASSLSIGGNSYEQYF
TRBD2	TRBV4-2	TRBJ2-3	17	CASSQKLAGGRTDTQYF
TRBD1	TRBV5-1	TRBJ2-3	15	CASSKGQGRTDTQYF
NA	TRBV25-1	TRBJ2-7	16	CASSELTGAEGEEQYF
TRBD1	TRBV6-6	TRBJ2-2	16	CASSRTGNANTGELFF
NA	TRBV7-2	TRBJ2-5	15	CASSLAGGLQETQYF
TRBD2	TRBV5-4	TRBJ2-1	15	CASSGGLAGGYEQFF
NA	TRBV20-1	TRBJ2-5	12	CSASSWSETQYF
TRBD2	TRBV7-8	TRBJ2-7	15	CASSPLAGSLYEQYF
TRBD1	TRBV6-1	TRBJ2-3	15	CASSEALTGTNTQYF
TRBD2	TRBV5-1	TRBJ2-1	15	CASSLIAGPYNEQFF
NA	TRBV7-6	TRBJ2-7	13	CASSLAQGTEQYF
NA	TRBV30	TRBJ2-3	15	CASSPGPSPTDTQYF
TRBD1	TRBV19	TRBJ1-1	17	CASSPGQGREKNTEAFF
TRBD1	TRBV2	TRBJ2-7	13	CASSQGVGNEQYF
TRBD1	TRBV7-9	TRBJ1-1	12	CASRTGQLEAFF
NA	TRBV15	TRBJ2-3	15	CATSIQPSSTDTQYF
NA	TRBV5-5	TRBJ2-7	14	CASRGSWSYYEQYF
NA	TRBV7-2	TRBJ2-1	13	CASSLDSYNEQFF
TRBD1	TRBV19	TRBJ1-2	16	CASNNPGQGVFYGYTF
TRBD1	TRBV9	TRBJ1-1	15	CASSADPGQAFEAFF
NA	TRBV5-6	TRBJ2-7	13	CASSPWESYEQYF
TRBD2	TRBV5-4	TRBJ2-7	16	CASSNGTSGLLHEQYF
TRBD1	TRBV5-4	TRBJ2-7	15	CASSYRTGASYEQYF
NA	TRBV6-1	TRBJ2-1	15	CASSEFRQNYNEQFF
TRBD2	TRBV2	TRBJ2-1	13	CAIGTSGNNEQFF
TRBD1	TRBV15	TRBJ1-1	16	CATSRDSGTGGTEAFF
NA	TRBV27	TRBJ2-7	14	CAGSLAITGYEQYF
TRBD1	TRBV13	TRBJ2-7	14	CASSLYRTGDEQYF
TRBD1	TRBV7-2	TRBJ2-7	15	CASSLAGTGFNEQYF
TRBD2	TRBV11-2	TRBJ2-7	19	CASSSPGLAASWANYEQYF
NA	TRBV11-2	TRBJ2-7	14	CASRKYSGSYEQYF
TRBD1	TRBV12-3/TRBV12-4	TRBJ1-2	13	CASSPQGYYGYTF
NA	TRBV3-1/TRBV3-2	TRBJ1-5	13	CASSQDRGQPQHF
NA	TRBV6-5	TRBJ1-1	13	CASSGGRNTEAFF
TRBD1	TRBV19	TRBJ1-5	16	CASSIPGQGRSQPQHF
NA	TRBV29-1	TRBJ2-1	11	CSVEAGVEQFF
TRBD2	TRBV15	TRBJ2-7	15	CATSRGSGGSYEQYF
TRBD2	TRBV3-1/TRBV3-2	TRBJ2-7	19	CASTPGGGYAGVRDYEQYF
NA	TRBV10-1	TRBJ2-7	13	CASSPVPGYEQYF
NA	TRBV10-3	TRBJ1-4	13	CAISAAGNEKLFF
TRBD1	TRBV5-1	TRBJ1-3	16	CASSLAGQGAGNTIYF
TRBD1	TRBV19	TRBJ2-3	15	CATSGSGGAGDTQYF
NA	TRBV19	TRBJ1-2	13	CASTSSHGNGYTF
NA	TRBV18	TRBJ1-4	13	CASSLDSGEKLFF
NA	TRBV6-6	TRBJ2-7	11	CASRTESEQYF
TRBD1	TRBV29-1	TRBJ1-5	12	CSVSQGNQPQHF
NA	TRBV18	TRBJ1-5	13	CASSPAGNQPQHF
NA	TRBV20-1	TRBJ2-7	12	CSASSSSYEQYF
NA	TRBV5-1	TRBJ2-7	14	CASSLATVPHEQYF
NA	TRBV23-1	TRBJ1-5	16	CASSRRGRTGNQPQHF
NA	TRBV6-6	TRBJ1-3	14	CASEQGVSGNTIYF
NA	TRBV28	TRBJ2-6	15	CASSRQVSGANVLTF